The 28 T cell receptor beta chains listed next were all sequenced from one sample in a study of cytomegalovirus exposure and HLA in healthy donors. Vbeta (60) and Jbeta (13) primers were used in the PCR. The protocol was immunoSEQ multiplex PCR, while the TCRdb copy is restricted to in-frame clones and leaves out a portion. The sample shows some 100,000 clones, around 85% of them seen only once. The sample taken for sequencing was PBMCs. The receptors here all came from a man in his thirties or forties in good health and CMV-seronegative.

This sequence joins TRBV4-1 and TRBJ2-1; possible D gene TRBD1, 6 bases. The germline CDR1 and CDR2 sequences are MGHRA and YSYEKL. The ends were cut back, 1 base at V and 5 bases at J, with 12 bases in the middle. The CDR3 consists of 15 residues. CDR3 sequence: CASSQGAGADNEQFF. The CDR3 DNA follows: TGCGCCAGCAGCCAAGGGGCAGGGGCAGACAATGAGCAGTTCTTC.

V and J are TRBV15 and TRBJ1-4; 9 nucleotides align to TRBD1. With 2 bases clipped from V and 5 bases from J, the junction kept 6 bases outside the gene matches. This CDR3 spans 16 amino acids. The germline CDR1 and CDR2 sequences are LNHNV and YYDKDF (reference sequence). The CDR3, as DNA: TGTGCCACCAGCAGATCTCCGGGACAGGGCAATGAAAAACTGTTTTTT. Protein product: CATSRSPGQGNEKLFF.

There are a few counts of this clone. This chain connects TRBV6-5 to TRBJ1-4; TRBD1 matches 9 bases. CDR1 MNHEY and CDR2 SVGAGI come from the germline V gene. Trimming removed 2 bases from V and 6 bases from J; junction bases left unmatched: 7. The CDR3 consists of 16 residues. The CDR3 DNA reads as TGTGCCAGCAGTTACCAAACCGGGACAGGGTATGAAAAACTGTTTTTT. Its protein product is CASSYQTGTGYEKLFF.

The rearrangement uses TRBV19 and TRBJ1-1; TRBD1 is a possible D gene (5 bases). The V end was cut by 6 bases, the J end by 3 bases, with 20 bases between. Per the germline V gene, CDR1 is LNHDA and CDR2 is SQIVND (reference sequence). This CDR3 comprises 16 residues. The CDR3 loop is CASSNLQGGGDTEAFF. CDR3 DNA: TGTGCCAGTAGCAACCTTCAGGGCGGAGGGGACACTGAAGCTTTCTTT.

This chain uses TRBV27 with TRBJ1-1; 9 nucleotides agree with TRBD1. The CDR3 extends over 14 amino acids. Germline CDR1 and CDR2: MNHEY and SMNVEV (reference sequence). V lost 7 bases, J lost 1 base, and 4 bases stayed unmatched. CDR3 loop: CASTKQGANTEAFF. CDR3 DNA sequence: TGTGCCAGCACCAAACAGGGGGCGAACACTGAAGCTTTCTTT.

CDR3 sequence reads: CASSLVGGAYYEQFF. For the CDR3, the DNA is TGCGCCAGCAGCTTGGTTGGGGGGGCTTACTATGAGCAGTTCTTC. This chain links TRBV5-1 with TRBJ2-1, with D possibly TRBD2 on 7 matching bases. Germline values: CDR1 SGHRS, CDR2 YFSETQ. V dropped 0 bases and J dropped 8 bases, with 15 bases sitting between them. The CDR3 consists of 15 residues. Filled out from reference TRBV5-1 and TRBJ2-1, the complete variable domain reads KAGVTQTPRYLIKTRGQQVTLSCSPISGHRSVSWYQQTPGQGLQFLFEYFSETQRNKGNFPGRFSGRQFSNSRSEMNVSTLELGDSALYLCASSLVGGAYYEQFFGPGTRLTVL.

This clone was observed a handful of times. The chain carries TRBV14 and TRBJ2-7; the match to TRBD1 covers 10 bases. Germline V gene lookup returns CDR1 SGHDN and CDR2 FVKESK. The CDR3 is 14 amino acids. V dropped 4 bases and J dropped 3; count of bases not matched to a gene: 3. The CDR3 sequence is CASSPWTGGYEQYF. CDR3 in DNA: TGTGCCAGCAGCCCTTGGACAGGGGGCTACGAGCAGTACTTC.

V and J are TRBV4-1 and TRBJ2-1; maybe TRBD2 (6 bases). The germline V gene encodes CDR1 MGHRA and CDR2 YSYEKL. The CDR3 runs 15 residues. Trimming removed 3 bases from V and 2 bases from J, with 11 bases in between. The CDR3 loop is CASSQEGLTYNEQFF. The CDR3 DNA reads TGCGCCAGCAGCCAGGAGGGACTCACCTACAATGAGCAGTTCTTC.

The V and J genes are TRBV4-1 and TRBJ2-7; no clear D. The germline CDR1 and CDR2 sequences are MGHRA and YSYEKL. With 6 bases removed from V and 4 bases from J, the gap between germline ends came to 13 bases. The CDR3 sequence is 13 residues long. In DNA, the CDR3 is TGCGCCAGCAGTCAAAGCTACGGGTACGAGCAGTACTTC. Its translation is CASSQSYGYEQYF.

The chain links TRBV10-3 to TRBJ1-4; unclear D gene. CDR1 is ENHRY, CDR2 SYGVKD, per germline. V was cut by 6 bases and J by 0 bases, with 14 bases left in between. The length of the CDR3 is 16 residues. The CDR3, as DNA: TGTGCCATCAGCCCGGACGGACTTGCAACTAATGAAAAACTGTTTTTT. Amino acid sequence: CAISPDGLATNEKLFF.

About this clone itself: Germline is not matched at one junction end, which may reflect a read error. This specimen includes other DNA sequences encoding the same CDR3. CDR3 nucleotides: TGCGCCTGGAGCATCCCGAGGACGGGAGAAAACATTCAGTACTTC. The encoded protein is CAWSIPRTGENIQYF. The V call is TRBV30, the J call TRBJ2-4, with D tentatively TRBD2 (6 bases). The CDR3 is 15 amino acids. Germline V gives CDR1 GTSNPN, CDR2 SVGIG (reference sequence).

V is TRBV10-3 and J is TRBJ1-1; TRBD1 aligns across 11 bases. CDR1 ENHRY and CDR2 SYGVKD come from the germline V gene. The V segment lost 10 bases and the J segment 4 bases; nucleotides outside the gene matches: 8. The CDR3 contains 14 residues. The chain's CDR3 is CATLAGTGGTEAFF. CDR3 in DNA: TGTGCCACCCTAGCCGGGACAGGGGGCACTGAAGCTTTCTTT.

The gene calls are TRBV2 and TRBJ2-2; TRBD2 might be the D (5 bases). The V gene lost 10 bases and the J gene lost 6 bases, with 9 bases spanning the gap. The germline gives CDR1 SNHLY, CDR2 FYNNEI. The CDR3 has 11 residues. The CDR3 here is CAIRRSGELFF. The CDR3 DNA reads as TGTGCCATCAGGAGGTCCGGGGAGCTGTTTTTT.

This sequence joins TRBV23-1 and TRBJ2-7; tentatively, D is TRBD2 (5 bases). TRBV23-1 is filed as an ORF, its function uncertain. The CDR3 is made up of 15 amino acids. V lost 0 bases and J 6 bases, leaving 15 bases between the germline ends. The CDR3 reads CASSQSRVDWREQYF. For the CDR3, the DNA is TGCGCCAGCAGTCAATCGAGGGTCGACTGGCGCGAGCAGTACTTC.

The genes are TRBV25-1 and TRBJ1-4; the D is unclear. Germline CDR1 and CDR2: MGHDK and SYGVNS. With 4 bases removed from V and 8 bases from J, the gap between germline ends came to 5 bases. This CDR3 contains 11 residues. This CDR3 reads CASSGVEKLFF. The CDR3 nucleotides are TGTGCCAGCAGTGGAGTCGAAAAACTGTTTTTT.

This sequence joins TRBV6-1 and TRBJ1-1; D gene uncertain. The CDR3 consists of 12 residues. Germline assignment: CDR1 MNHNS and CDR2 SASEGT. V dropped 2 bases and J dropped 5 bases, with 6 bases sitting between them. CDR3 DNA sequence: TGTGCCAGCAGTGAATTGACAACTGAAGCTTTCTTT. It specifies CASSELTTEAFF.

The rearrangement links TRBV6-5 to TRBJ2-7; 8 bases agree with TRBD1. Germline assignment: CDR1 MNHEY and CDR2 SVGAGI. V dropped 4 bases and J dropped 1; count of bases not matched to a gene: 6. The CDR3 runs 15 residues. For the CDR3, the DNA is TGTGCCAGCAGTTTAGGGACAGGAGAATCCTACGAGCAGTACTTC. Translation: CASSLGTGESYEQYF.

The chain links TRBV6-5 to TRBJ1-5, with D possibly matching TRBD1 (6 bases). V was cut by 6 bases and J by 4 bases, with 13 bases left in between. This CDR3 has 14 residues. CDR1 and CDR2 (germline): MNHEY, SVGAGI. Written as DNA, the CDR3 is TGTGCCAGCAGCCTACAGGGTGTGAATCAGCCCCAGCATTTT. Its protein product is CASSLQGVNQPQHF.

V and J are TRBV28 and TRBJ2-7; a weak D match, TRBD1 (6 bases). The V and J ends lost 8 bases and 4 bases respectively, with 15 bases between them. The CDR3 has 13 amino acids. Germline CDR1 reads MDHEN; CDR2 reads SYDVKM. CDR3 sequence (DNA): TGTGCCAGCGTACTACAGGGATCATACGAGCAGTACTTC. Its protein product is CASVLQGSYEQYF.

The rearrangement uses TRBV29-1 and TRBJ2-4, with TRBD1 matching 9 bases. J gave up 4 bases and V 3 bases, and 4 bases lay outside the gene matches. This CDR3 has 14 amino acids. Germline CDR1 is SQVTM and CDR2 is ANQGSEA. The CDR3 nucleotides are TGCAGCGTTGAGGATGGGACAGGGAAAAACATTCAGTACTTC. This translates into CSVEDGTGKNIQYF.

This clone appeared a single time. The chain is built from TRBV18 and TRBJ2-5; possible D gene TRBD2, 5 bases. The germline V gene has CDR1 KGHSH and CDR2 LQKENI. The CDR3 spans 11 residues. The V end was cut by 6 bases, the J end by 5 bases, with 7 bases between. The CDR3 region has the DNA TGTGCCAGCTCCCCGGGGGAGACCCAGTACTTC. Its translation is CASSPGETQYF.

The rearrangement uses TRBV9 and TRBJ2-1, with a possible D match to TRBD2 (5 bases). Germline CDR1 SGDLS, CDR2 YYNGEE. V was clipped by 5 bases and J by 3 bases, with 15 bases between them. The CDR3 loop spans 15 amino acids. The CDR3 DNA is TGTGCCAGCAGTCCTGGACTGGCTCGCTACAATGAGCAGTTCTTC. It codes for CASSPGLARYNEQFF. The full variable domain, rest sourced from reference TRBV9 and TRBJ2-1, is DSGVTQTPKHLITATGQRVTLRCSPRSGDLSVYWYQQSLDQGLQFLIQYYNGEERAKGNILERFSAQQFPDLHSELNLSSLELGDSALYFCASSPGLARYNEQFFGPGTRLTVL.

The V and J genes are TRBV6-5 and TRBJ2-3; TRBD2 agrees at 11 bases. There are 15 residues in the CDR3. The trim removed 7 bases at V and 6 bases at J, leaving 9 bases unmatched. Looked up from germline, CDR1 is MNHEY and CDR2 is SVGAGI. Written as DNA, the CDR3 is TGTGCCAGCAATCCTTTAGCGGGGGGGGTGGATACGCAGTATTTT. Translated: CASNPLAGGVDTQYF.

The chain employs TRBV27 and TRBJ1-5; D not resolved. Germline CDR1 reads MNHEY; CDR2 reads SMNVEV (reference sequence). V was clipped by 4 bases and J by 3 bases, with 10 bases between them. This CDR3 spans 14 amino acids. This chain's CDR3 is CASSSGSDNQPQHF. The CDR3 region has the DNA TGTGCCAGCAGTTCGGGGTCGGACAATCAGCCCCAGCATTTT.

As DNA, the CDR3 is TGTGCCAGCAGCTTAATTCGAGGCAGATCCTACGAGCAGTACTTC. It translates to CASSLIRGRSYEQYF. This chain uses TRBV7-9 with TRBJ2-7; D call uncertain. The germline gives CDR1 SEHNR, CDR2 FQNEAQ (reference sequence). Trimming took 2 bases from V and 1 from J, leaving 12 bases between them. CDR3 length: 15 amino acids.

Written as DNA, the CDR3 is TGTGCCAGCAAGGGACAGGATTCAGATACGCAGTATTTT. Translating it yields CASKGQDSDTQYF. The chain links TRBV25-1 to TRBJ2-3; 8 nucleotides match TRBD1. CDR1 and CDR2 from the germline V gene are MGHDK and SYGVNS. The CDR3 totals 13 residues. V was clipped by 7 bases and J by 4 bases; unmatched bases: 4.

The chain links TRBV30 to TRBJ1-1; D not resolved. The CDR3 spans 12 residues. CDR1 is GTSNPN and CDR2 is SVGIG in the germline V gene (reference sequence). V lost 3 bases, J lost 7 bases, and 12 bases lay in between. The CDR3 loop reads CAWSLGLGEAFF. CDR3 nucleotides: TGTGCCTGGAGCCTTGGCCTAGGTGAAGCTTTCTTT.

The chain is built from TRBV30 and TRBJ2-7, with 9 bases fitting TRBD1. The ends lost 3 bases at V and 2 bases at J; junction bases unmatched: 11. The CDR3 sequence is 16 residues long. Germline V lookup: CDR1 GTSNPN, CDR2 SVGIG (reference sequence). The CDR3: CAWSPGQGILTYEQYF. The CDR3 nucleotides are TGTGCCTGGAGCCCGGGACAGGGAATTTTAACCTACGAGCAGTACTTC.